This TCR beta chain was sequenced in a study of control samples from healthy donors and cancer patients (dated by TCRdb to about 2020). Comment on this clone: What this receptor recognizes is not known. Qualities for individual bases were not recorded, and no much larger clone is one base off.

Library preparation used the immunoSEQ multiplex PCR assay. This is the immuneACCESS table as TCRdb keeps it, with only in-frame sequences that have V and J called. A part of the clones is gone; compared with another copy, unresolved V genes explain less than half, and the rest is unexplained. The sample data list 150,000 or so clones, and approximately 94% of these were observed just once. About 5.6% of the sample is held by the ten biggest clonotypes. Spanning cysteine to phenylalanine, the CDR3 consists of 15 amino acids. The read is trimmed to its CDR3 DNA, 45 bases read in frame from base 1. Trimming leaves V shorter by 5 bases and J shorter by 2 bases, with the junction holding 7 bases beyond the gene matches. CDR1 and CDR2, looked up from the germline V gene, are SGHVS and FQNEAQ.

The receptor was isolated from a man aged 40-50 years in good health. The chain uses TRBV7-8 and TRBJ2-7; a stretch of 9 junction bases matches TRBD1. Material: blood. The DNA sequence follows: TGTGCCAGCAGCCTTCCGGGACAGGGACCCTACGAGCAGTACTTC. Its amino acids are CASSLPGQGPYEQYF.